Presented here are 23 T cell receptor beta chains from one specimen sequenced in a study of cytomegalovirus exposure and HLA in healthy donors. The PCR made use of 60 Vbeta and 13 Jbeta primers. The method was immunoSEQ multiplex PCR; TCRdb's version includes in-frame clones alone and lacks a portion of them. This table has about 38,000 clones, just over 85% appearing once. Sequencing was carried out using PBMCs. These receptors all stem from a woman aged 40 to 50 in good health and CMV-seropositive.

This chain connects TRBV7-2 to TRBJ2-7; no clear D. Trimming took off 2 bases at V and 5 bases at J, with 4 bases between the two ends. The CDR3 is 11 amino acids. Germline CDR1 and CDR2: SGHTA and FQGNSA. CDR3 nucleotides: TGTGCCAGCAGCTTAAGCCACGAGCAGTACTTC. Translated: CASSLSHEQYF.

A few counts support this clone. The rearrangement joins TRBV21-1 to TRBJ1-2. TRBV21-1 is a recognized pseudogene. This CDR3 contains 17 residues. The CDR3 region is CASSKWRRHREDYGYTF. For the CDR3, the DNA is TGTGCCAGCAGCAAATGGCGCCGACATCGGGAGGACTATGGCTACACCTTC.

The V call is TRBV2, the J call TRBJ1-2; possibly TRBD1 for D (5 bases). Germline CDR1 is SNHLY and CDR2 is FYNNEI. The CDR3 is 13 amino acids. The ends were cut back, 7 bases at V and 8 bases at J, with 17 bases in the middle. The CDR3 DNA reads as TGTGCCAGCAAGATGGACATTACTCGGGGCTACACCTTC. As protein: CASKMDITRGYTF.

This clone was seen once. This CDR3 is CASSAGIMNTEAFF. CDR3 sequence (DNA): TGTGCCAGCAGTGCGGGGATCATGAACACTGAAGCTTTCTTT. This chain joins TRBV7-2 and TRBJ1-1; D uncertain. Per germline, CDR1 SGHTA and CDR2 FQGNSA. The CDR3 is 14 residues long. V dropped 6 bases and J dropped 0 bases, with 11 bases sitting between them.

This clone was observed a single time. V and J are TRBV19 and TRBJ1-3; 7 bases align to TRBD1. CDR3 length: 16 residues. Germline assignment: CDR1 LNHDA and CDR2 SQIVND (reference sequence). V was clipped by 4 bases and J by 1 base; unmatched bases: 7. The CDR3 spells CASSTLPTGSGNTIYF. CDR3 nucleotide sequence: TGTGCCAGTAGTACCCTCCCGACAGGGTCTGGAAACACCATATATTTT.

The genes are TRBV11-3 and TRBJ2-2; weak D call: TRBD1 (6 bases). This CDR3 is 17 amino acids long. Germline CDR1 reads SGHNT; CDR2 reads YENEEA. Trimming cost V 5 bases and J 3 bases, with 19 bases left between them. CDR3 sequence (DNA): TGTGCCAGCAGCCCCACTTGGGGTGACAGGCACACCGGGGAGCTGTTTTTT. This translates into CASSPTWGDRHTGELFF.

The J gene is TRBJ2-7, the V gene TRBV9; 12 bases line up with TRBD2. J was trimmed by 0 bases and V by 3 bases; bases with no gene match: 4. The CDR3 covers 16 residues. CDR1 SGDLS and CDR2 YYNGEE come from the germline V gene. CDR3 DNA sequence: TGTGCCAGCAGCGGCGGACTAGCGGGGAGCTCCTACGAGCAGTACTTC. Encoded protein: CASSGGLAGSSYEQYF.

The chain employs TRBV28 and TRBJ2-7; 9 bases agree with TRBD1. Germline values: CDR1 MDHEN, CDR2 SYDVKM. The CDR3 runs 15 residues. The V gene end was trimmed by 7 bases and the J gene end by 0 bases; junction bases not matched to a gene: 7. In DNA form, the CDR3 reads TGTGCCAGCAACGTACCGGGACAGGGCTCCTACGAGCAGTACTTC. Amino acid sequence: CASNVPGQGSYEQYF.

The rearrangement joins TRBV15 to TRBJ2-3, with TRBD2 identical over 11 bases. Trimming removed 0 bases from V and 4 bases from J; junction bases left unmatched: 3. The CDR3 extends over 16 amino acids. CDR1 LNHNV and CDR2 YYDKDF come from the germline V gene (reference sequence). In DNA form, the CDR3 reads TGTGCCACCAGCAGAGATTTAGCGGGGGGGCCAGATACGCAGTATTTT. It codes for CATSRDLAGGPDTQYF.

The V and J genes are TRBV6-5 and TRBJ2-7, with 8 nucleotides matching TRBD1. The length of the CDR3 is 13 residues. CDR1 MNHEY and CDR2 SVGAGI come from the germline V gene. V lost 5 bases to trimming and J lost 6 bases; unmatched junction nucleotides: 6. The CDR3 nucleotides are TGTGCCAGCAGTGTCCCGACAGGGGTCGAGCAGTACTTC. Protein sequence: CASSVPTGVEQYF.

The chain uses TRBV19 and TRBJ2-3, with D unresolved. The CDR3 is made up of 15 amino acids. The V and J ends lost 3 bases and 1 base respectively, with 11 bases between them. Germline CDR1 LNHDA, CDR2 SQIVND (reference sequence). The CDR3 bases are TGTGCCAGTAGTATCCTGAAGTTAGGCACAGATACGCAGTATTTT. It codes for CASSILKLGTDTQYF. The full variable domain, its missing parts supplied by reference TRBV19 and TRBJ2-3, is DGGITQSPKYLFRKEGQNVTLSCEQNLNHDAMYWYRQDPGQGLRLIYYSQIVNDFQKGDIAEGYSVSREKKESFPLTVTSAQKNPTAFYLCASSILKLGTDTQYFGPGTRLTVL.

This chain connects TRBV28 to TRBJ1-1; 9 bases line up with TRBD1. V lost 8 bases, J lost 2 bases, and 21 bases stayed unmatched. This CDR3 has 19 amino acids. Germline lookup yields CDR1 MDHEN and CDR2 SYDVKM. CDR3 DNA: TGTGCCAGCGCCACAGGGGGCCGTTTGTATTCCCACGGAAACACTGAAGCTTTCTTT. It encodes CASATGGRLYSHGNTEAFF.

The genes are TRBV7-6 and TRBJ1-5, with no clear D. CDR1 is SGHVS and CDR2 is FNYEAQ in the germline V gene. V lost 2 bases to trimming and J lost 10 bases, with 15 bases between them. The CDR3 is made up of 14 amino acids. CDR3 nucleotides: TGTGCCAGCAGCTTACGGGTCCGACCGGGTCCCCAGCATTTT. Residues: CASSLRVRPGPQHF. Full variable domain (rest looked up from reference TRBV7-6 and TRBJ1-5): GAGVSQSPRYKVTKRGQDVALRCDPISGHVSLYWYRQALGQGPEFLTYFNYEAQQDKSGLPNDRFSAERPEGSISTLTIQRTEQRDSAMYRCASSLRVRPGPQHFGDGTRLSIL.

V is TRBV28 and J is TRBJ1-5; D unresolved. Germline CDR1 is MDHEN and CDR2 is SYDVKM. The CDR3 loop spans 11 amino acids. V dropped 6 bases and J dropped 2 bases, with 2 bases sitting between them. CDR3 in amino acids: CASSGNQPQHF. Here the CDR3 DNA reads TGTGCCAGCAGCGGCAATCAGCCCCAGCATTTT.

The chain couples TRBV6-1 to TRBJ1-2; TRBD1 aligns across 8 bases. V trimming: 6 bases; J trimming: 8 bases; junction bases outside the gene matches: 8. Germline V gene data show CDR1 as MNHNS and CDR2 as SASEGT. The CDR3 is 13 residues long. The CDR3 bases are TGTGCCAGCAGCGAGACAGGGGTCCGGGGCTACACCTTC. Its translation: CASSETGVRGYTF.

The J gene is TRBJ2-3, the V gene TRBV28, with 10 bases that match TRBD2. The V segment lost 4 bases and the J segment 4 bases; nucleotides outside the gene matches: 11. Per germline, CDR1 MDHEN and CDR2 SYDVKM. This CDR3 region has 17 residues. CDR3 region: CASSYLSGGAGADTQYF. The CDR3 DNA sequence: TGTGCCAGCAGTTATTTAAGCGGGGGGGCCGGCGCAGATACGCAGTATTTT.

The V gene is TRBV4-1, the J gene TRBJ2-5; 10 bases fit TRBD1. The ends lost 4 bases at V and 1 base at J; junction bases unmatched: 6. CDR1 and CDR2 from the germline V gene are MGHRA and YSYEKL. The CDR3 covers 16 residues. The CDR3 loop is CASSPIGTGAQETQYF. DNA for the CDR3: TGCGCCAGCAGCCCCATCGGGACAGGGGCCCAAGAGACCCAGTACTTC.

The chain is built from TRBV7-9 and TRBJ2-1; 9 bases map to TRBD2. Per the germline V gene, CDR1 is SEHNR and CDR2 is FQNEAQ (reference sequence). This CDR3 region has 15 residues. V was clipped by 7 bases and J by 7 bases; unmatched bases: 11. The CDR3 reads CASILWAGGRNEQFF. The CDR3 DNA reads TGTGCCAGCATCCTGTGGGCGGGGGGGCGAAATGAGCAGTTCTTC.

The chain recombines TRBV6-1 with TRBJ1-6, with 9 bases that match TRBD1. Per the germline V gene, CDR1 is MNHNS and CDR2 is SASEGT. The V gene end was trimmed by 3 bases and the J gene end by 7 bases; junction bases not matched to a gene: 4. The CDR3 is 15 amino acids. The CDR3 DNA sequence: TGTGCCAGCAGTGAGGGGACAGGGAACAATTCACCCCTCCACTTT. Translated: CASSEGTGNNSPLHF.

As concerns this clone: A read error may account for a junction end that differs from germline. The chain is built from TRBV7-9 and TRBJ2-1; D is unresolved. CDR1 and CDR2 (germline): SEHNR, FQNEAQ (reference sequence). CDR3 length equals 14 residues. The CDR3 bases are TGTTCCAGCAGCTTAGTGAACGGTTACAATGAGCAGTTCTTC. It codes for CSSSLVNGYNEQFF.

This sequence joins TRBV30 and TRBJ1-5; the D gene is possibly TRBD1 (5 bases). The CDR3 has 13 amino acids. V was trimmed by 2 bases and J by 4 bases, leaving 9 bases between them. The germline V gene has CDR1 GTSNPN and CDR2 SVGIG (reference sequence). The CDR3 DNA sequence: TGTGCCTGGAGTCCCCGGGGGAATCAGCCCCAGCATTTT. Residues: CAWSPRGNQPQHF. Supplemented by reference TRBV30 and TRBJ1-5, the full variable domain reads SQTIHQWPATLVQPVGSPLSLECTVEGTSNPNLYWYRQAAGRGLQLLFYSVGIGQISSEVPQNLSASRPQDRQFILSSKKLLLSDSGFYLCAWSPRGNQPQHFGDGTRLSIL.

V gene TRBV9 combines with J gene TRBJ2-3; 8 bases line up with TRBD2. J was trimmed by 1 base and V by 3 bases; bases with no gene match: 7. CDR3 length: 16 residues. The germline gives CDR1 SGDLS, CDR2 YYNGEE. In DNA form, the CDR3 reads TGTGCCAGCAGCGCCCCGGGGGGGGGTGGCACAGATACGCAGTATTTT. Its protein is CASSAPGGGGTDTQYF.

The J gene is TRBJ2-5, the V gene TRBV9; the match to TRBD2 covers 9 bases. The end of the DNA fits TRBJ2-7 better, so the J call may be wrong. The CDR3 consists of 14 residues. Per germline, CDR1 SGDLS and CDR2 YYNGEE. The CDR3 DNA reads as TGTGCCAGCACTAGCGGGGCCGCAGCCTACGAGCAGTACTTC. Amino acids: CASTSGAAAYEQYF.